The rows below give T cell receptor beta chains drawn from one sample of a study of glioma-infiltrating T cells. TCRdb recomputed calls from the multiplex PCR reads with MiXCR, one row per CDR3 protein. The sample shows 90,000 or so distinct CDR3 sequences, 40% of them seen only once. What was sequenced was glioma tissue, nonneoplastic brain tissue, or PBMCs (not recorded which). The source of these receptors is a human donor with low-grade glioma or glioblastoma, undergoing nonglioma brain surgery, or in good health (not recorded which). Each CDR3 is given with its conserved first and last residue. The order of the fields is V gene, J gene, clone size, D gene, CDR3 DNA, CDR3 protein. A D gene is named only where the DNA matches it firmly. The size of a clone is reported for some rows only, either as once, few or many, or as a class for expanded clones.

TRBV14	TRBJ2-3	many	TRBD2	TGTGCCAGCAGCCTGCGTGGACTAGCGGGAGGTGATACGCAGTATTTT	CASSLRGLAGGDTQYF
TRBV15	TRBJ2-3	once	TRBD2	TGTGCCACCAGCAGAGATACCCTAGCGGGAGGCCTCACAGATACGCAGTATTTT	CATSRDTLAGGLTDTQYF
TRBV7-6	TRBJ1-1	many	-	TGTGCCAGCAGCTTAGGAGAGGGGGTGGGTGAAGCTTTCTTT	CASSLGEGVGEAFF
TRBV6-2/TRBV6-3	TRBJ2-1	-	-	TGTGCCAGCTCCCCCCTATCCTTGAACTACAATGAGCAGTTCTTC	CASSPLSLNYNEQFF
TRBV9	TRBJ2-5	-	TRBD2	TGTGCCAGCAGCGTAGGCGGGACCCGCGGGAGAGAGACCCAGTACTTC	CASSVGGTRGRETQYF
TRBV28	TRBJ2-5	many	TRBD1	TGTGCCAGCACCTTGGGACAGTCGGACCAAGAGACCCAGTACTTC	CASTLGQSDQETQYF
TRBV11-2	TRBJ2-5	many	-	TGTGCCAGCTCGAGACGGGCCACAGGAAGGGGACAACCAGAGACCCAGTACTTC	CASSRRATGRGQPETQYF
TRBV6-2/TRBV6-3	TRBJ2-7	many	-	TGTGCCAGCAGTTACTCAAAGAGGCTAGACAACGAGCAGTACTTC	CASSYSKRLDNEQYF
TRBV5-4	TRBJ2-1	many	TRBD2	TGTGCCAGCAGCGCACTACTAGCGCCCGAAACCTACAATGAGCAGTTCTTC	CASSALLAPETYNEQFF
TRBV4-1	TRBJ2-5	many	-	TGCGCCAGCAGCCAAGATATGACAGACCAAGAGACCCAGTACTTC	CASSQDMTDQETQYF
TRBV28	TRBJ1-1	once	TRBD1	TGTGCCAGCAGCCCCTTTACAGGGGTCCCCACTGAAGCTTTCTTT	CASSPFTGVPTEAFF
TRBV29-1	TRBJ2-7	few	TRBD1	TGCAGCGTTCAGAGGGGGACAGGGGAGAACGAGCAGTACTTC	CSVQRGTGENEQYF
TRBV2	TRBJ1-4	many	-	TGTGCCAGCAGTGATGAGGGGCCTAATGAAAAACTGTTTTTT	CASSDEGPNEKLFF
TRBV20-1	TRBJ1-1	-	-	TGCAGTGCTGTCGGCAAAAGGAACGCTGAAGCTTTCTTT	CSAVGKRNAEAFF
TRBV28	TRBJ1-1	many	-	TGTGCCAGCAGTTTAAAGGGGAGTACTGAAGCTTTCTTT	CASSLKGSTEAFF
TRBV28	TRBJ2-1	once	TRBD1	TGTGCCAGCAGCCGACAGGGGACGTCCTACAATGAGAGGTTCTTC	CASSRQGTSYNERFF
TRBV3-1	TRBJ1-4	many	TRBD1	TGTGCCAGCAGCCTTCAGGGACAGGGAAGTGAAAAACTGTTTTTT	CASSLQGQGSEKLFF
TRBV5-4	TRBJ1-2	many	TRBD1	TGTGCCAGCAGCTTGGGGGACAGGACTAACGTCTATGGCTACACCTTC	CASSLGDRTNVYGYTF